Listed below are T cell receptor beta chains from one sample, sequenced in a study of blood T cells in healthy people across ages. TCRdb re-analysed the 5' RACE reads in MiXCR, keeping a single row per CDR3 protein. The table shows about 1.8 million distinct CDR3 sequences, with 49% occurring only once. Input material: blood. These receptors were collected from a woman between 40 and 50 years old in good health. CDR3s include the opening cysteine and the closing phenylalanine or tryptophan. The D gene is left open where the match is weak. The size field is filled for only some rows; it gives once, few, many or a size class.

>NA|TRBJ2-5|15|TRBD1|TRBV4-2
TGTGCCAGCAGCCAAACAGGGGGCACAGGGGAGACCCAGTACTTC
CASSQTGGTGETQYF
>NA|TRBJ1-2|14|TRBD1|TRBV4-1
TGCGCCAGCAGCCCGACAGGGTTGGGCCATGGCTACACCTTC
CASSPTGLGHGYTF
>NA|TRBJ1-4|17|TRBD1|TRBV4-1
TGCGCCAGCAGCCAGAGAAATACCGGGACAGCGAATGAAAAACTGTTTTTT
CASSQRNTGTANEKLFF
>NA|TRBJ2-1|13|NA|TRBV12-3/TRBV12-4
TGTGCCAGCAGCCAACTAAGGGCAGATGAGCAGTTCTTC
CASSQLRADEQFF
>NA|TRBJ1-1|16|TRBD1|TRBV27
TGTGCCAGCAGTTTATATCCCGGGACAGGGAAGACTGAAGCTTTCTTT
CASSLYPGTGKTEAFF
>NA|TRBJ2-3|15|NA|TRBV5-1
TGCGCCAGCAGAACAGCAGTATCTAGCACAGATACGCAGTATTTT
CASRTAVSSTDTQYF
>NA|TRBJ1-2|12|NA|TRBV28
TGTGCCAGCAGTACCGCTGGCTATGGCTACACCTTC
CASSTAGYGYTF
>NA|TRBJ2-5|19|NA|TRBV21-1
TGTGCCAGCAGCAAAGCCCCCCTGGTCGTAGCGGGGACCCCAGAGACCCAGTACTTC
CASSKAPLVVAGTPETQYF
>many|TRBJ2-3|12|NA|TRBV7-2
TGTGCCAGCAGCTCCGGCACAGATACGCAGTATTTT
CASSSGTDTQYF
>once|TRBJ2-7|9|NA|TRBV7-7
TGTGCTAGCATCTACGAGCAGTACTTC
CASIYEQYF
>few|TRBJ2-7|16|NA|TRBV10-1
TGCGCCAGCAGTGAGGTAAAGGGATCGGCCTACAATGAGCAGTACTTC
CASSEVKGSAYNEQYF
>few|TRBJ1-4|16|NA|TRBV7-8
TGTGCCAGCAGCCGGGGTGTGACGGATATGTCTGAAAAACTGTTTTTT
CASSRGVTDMSEKLFF
>NA|TRBJ1-6|15|TRBD1|TRBV7-2
TGTGCCAGCAGCCTCGGACAGGTCTATAATTCACCCCTCCACTTT
CASSLGQVYNSPLHF
>NA|TRBJ2-5|14|NA|TRBV20-1
TGCAGTGCTAGCCCCCAACGGTATCAAGAGACCCAGTACTTC
CSASPQRYQETQYF
>NA|TRBJ2-3|14|TRBD2|TRBV20-1
TGCAGCGCTGCGTCGACTAGCGGGACAGATACGCAGTATTTT
CSAASTSGTDTQYF
>NA|TRBJ1-1|13|NA|TRBV20-1
TGCAGTGCTAGAGATAAGGGTCTACCGAGAGCTTTCTTT
CSARDKGLPRAFF
>NA|TRBJ2-1|16|NA|TRBV5-1
TGCGCCAGCAGCGGCCCAGCCCAGCCCCCCTACAATGAGCAGTTCTTC
CASSGPAQPPYNEQFF
>NA|TRBJ2-7|14|TRBD1|TRBV20-1
TGCAGTGCTGGGTCCGGGACAGGGGGTTACGAGCAGTACTTC
CSAGSGTGGYEQYF
>NA|TRBJ2-5|14|NA|TRBV20-1
TGCAGTGCTAGGGGGCAGGGAGAGAGGGAGACCCAGTACTTC
CSARGQGERETQYF
>NA|TRBJ1-4|16|TRBD1|TRBV5-1
TGCGCCAGCAGCTACGAACCGGGACAGCGTGATGAAAAACTGTTTTTT
CASSYEPGQRDEKLFF
>NA|TRBJ2-7|12|NA|TRBV25-1
TGTGCCAGCAGTGAACCCCTGGGTGAGCAGTACTTC
CASSEPLGEQYF
>NA|TRBJ2-5|15|NA|TRBV9
TGTGCCAGCAGCGTAGTAGAGTTGGTACAAGAGACCCAGTACTTC
CASSVVELVQETQYF
>NA|TRBJ2-5|19|NA|TRBV5-1
TGCGCCAGCAGCTCCGCTCTGACCCACCTAAGGACAAATCAAGAGACCCAGTACTTC
CASSSALTHLRTNQETQYF
>NA|TRBJ2-7|16|TRBD1|TRBV20-1
TGCAGTGCTAGATCCCCCGGGACAGGGAACGGCTACGAGCAGTACTTC
CSARSPGTGNGYEQYF